These T cell receptor beta chains were read from a single sample in a study of T cell responses to AZD1222 COVID-19 vaccine. Clones were read by immunoSEQ multiplex PCR, and TCRdb kept only the in-frame ones, dropping some. This table holds about 120,000 clones, 70% to 85% found once. This specimen was peripheral blood, taken 28 days after the second AZD1222 dose. The receptors come from an adult who received the AZD1222 COVID-19 vaccine. The conserved cysteine and the conserved F or W are not part of the CDR3 here. The D gene is left open where the match is weak.

cdr3_length d_call v_call cdr3_aa
11 TRBD1 TRBV6-5 ASSLEGAGEQY
12 . TRBV7-2 ASSLGPGLYEQY
14 . TRBV19 ASSKVMGFNTGELF
12 . TRBV28 AAQVGLSNQPQH
11 . TRBV6-4 ASSDSEAEGQY
12 TRBD1 TRBV5-4 ASGTGQDTGELF
16 . TRBV7-2 ASKMPGGQGRANYGYT
13 TRBD1 TRBV15 ATSRAQGGRQPQH
13 TRBD1 TRBV4-3 ASSQDFGQGYGYT
10 TRBD1 TRBV2 ASIRDRVGYT
14 TRBD1 TRBV10-3 AISDPDRGYWETQY
14 TRBD2 TRBV28 ASSFGLAENTGELF
13 . TRBV19 ASSRAGIGDYGYT
13 TRBD1 TRBV5-1 ASSQGTVRNTEAF
13 TRBD1 TRBV19 ASSAYGTENSPLH
14 . TRBV5-1 ASSITGTPSTDTQY
15 TRBD1 TRBV3-1/TRBV3-2 ASSQVPGQVANGELF
13 TRBD2 TRBV24-1 ATTRTSGSTGELF
14 . TRBV4-3 ASSQGTREGVYEQY
11 . TRBV6-5 ASTQGNTNEAF
11 . TRBV27 ASSTGRNYGYT
11 . TRBV9 ASSGHVNTEAF
12 TRBD2 TRBV6-5 ASGTGGRAYEQY
11 . TRBV2 ASSEALVPAQH
11 . TRBV27 ASSLGGPDTQY
13 . TRBV5-1 ASSLFPGANYGYT
13 TRBD2 TRBV7-2 ASSLVSSGGHEQF
20 . TRBV21-1 ASSKENKSGLAGVPRTDTQY
17 . TRBV9 ASSVISGVPSSSYNEQF
12 . TRBV10-1 ASSDGQNNQPQH
13 TRBD1 TRBV24-1 ATSESGQGNTEAF
11 . TRBV28 ASSLPGVPGYT
10 . TRBV7-2 ASSPQGLGLF
14 TRBD2 TRBV18 ASSRASGGAYNEQF